A selection of T cell receptor beta chains follows, all from one sample in a study of beta chain features in type 1 diabetes. The protocol was immunoSEQ multiplex PCR, while the TCRdb copy is restricted to in-frame clones and leaves out a portion. Of around 710,000 clones listed, 12% are singletons. Input material: naive CD4+ T cells from blood. Receptors originate from a man aged 30 to 39 with type 1 diabetes. CDR3s include the opening cysteine and the closing phenylalanine or tryptophan. D genes are given only for firm matches. Clone size is shown for a subset of rows, as once, few, many or a class of expanded clone.

clone_size	d_call	j_call	v_call	cdr3_nt	cdr3_aa
-	-	TRBJ2-1	TRBV4-3	TGCGCCAGCAGCCAAGTTCACCAGGGAACATACAATGAGCAGTTCTTC	CASSQVHQGTYNEQFF
few	-	TRBJ1-2	TRBV6-5	TGTGCCAGCAGTTACTCGGCCCCGCCTGGCTACACCTTC	CASSYSAPPGYTF
-	-	TRBJ2-2	TRBV7-7	TGTGCTAGCAGTTGGGACGGGTTCGATGAGACCGGGGAGCTGTTTTTT	CASSWDGFDETGELFF
few	TRBD2	TRBJ2-1	TRBV18	TGTGCCAGCTCACCAATGAGCGGGGGCGGCATAGATGAGCAGTTCTTC	CASSPMSGGGIDEQFF
few	-	TRBJ2-1	TRBV29-1	TGCAGCGCTCGAAAGGGGGAGCATGAGCAGTTCTTC	CSARKGEHEQFF
few	-	TRBJ2-7	TRBV7-9	TGTGCCAGCAGCTTAAGTCTCCACGAGCAGTACTTC	CASSLSLHEQYF
-	-	TRBJ1-2	TRBV10-3	TGTGCCATCAGTGAAAGGGATGGCTACACCTTC	CAISERDGYTF
few	-	TRBJ1-1	TRBV7-9	TGTGCCAGCAGGCCCCCCGGTAGGGGAACTGAAGCTTTCTTT	CASRPPGRGTEAFF
-	-	TRBJ2-5	TRBV18	TGTGCCAGCTCACCGGTCAAAGAGACCCAGTACTTC	CASSPVKETQYF
few	TRBD1	TRBJ1-6	TRBV7-3	TGTGCCAGCCGGGACAGGGAGAATTCACCCCTCCACTTT	CASRDRENSPLHF
-	TRBD1	TRBJ1-1	TRBV2	TGTGCCAGCGGTGACAGGGGGAAAGCTTTCTTT	CASGDRGKAFF
few	-	TRBJ1-1	TRBV7-9	TGTGCCAGCAGCTTGGACTTGAACACTGAAGCTTTCTTT	CASSLDLNTEAFF
-	-	TRBJ2-3	TRBV9	TGTGCCAGCAGCGTAGACCCGGGAGACACAGATACGCAGTATTTT	CASSVDPGDTDTQYF
few	TRBD1	TRBJ2-5	TRBV5-6	TGTGCCAGCAGCTTGTTCCTGACAGGGGATGGGGAAGAGACCCAGTACTTC	CASSLFLTGDGEETQYF
few	-	TRBJ1-4	TRBV7-6	TGTGCCAGCAGCCCCGGGGCGTCGAATGAAAAACTGTTTTTT	CASSPGASNEKLFF
-	TRBD1	TRBJ1-1	TRBV6-5	TGTGCCAGCAGTTACGCCGACAGGGGAAGAAATGAAGCTTTCTTT	CASSYADRGRNEAFF
few	-	TRBJ2-3	TRBV4-1	TGCGCCAGCAGCCAAGATGGAAACAGGGGAGGAGCAGATACGCAGTATTTT	CASSQDGNRGGADTQYF
few	-	TRBJ1-2	TRBV30	TGTGCCTGGAGTAGGCAGGGGAATGGCTACACCTTC	CAWSRQGNGYTF
few	-	TRBJ2-3	TRBV5-4	TGTGCCAGCAGCATCCAGGGTTCGGATACGCAGTATTTT	CASSIQGSDTQYF
few	TRBD2	TRBJ2-3	TRBV5-1	TGCGCCAGCAGCCCCTCCGGGACTAGCGGACGAGATACGCAGTATTTT	CASSPSGTSGRDTQYF
-	TRBD2	TRBJ2-7	TRBV7-8	TGTGCCAGCAGCTACAGGACTAGCGGGGGCCAAAGGAGCTCCTACGAGCAGTACTTC	CASSYRTSGGQRSSYEQYF
few	TRBD1	TRBJ1-2	TRBV29-1	TGCAGCGCCGGACAGGGGGCGAGCTATGGCTACACCTTC	CSAGQGASYGYTF
-	TRBD2	TRBJ2-7	TRBV18	TGTGCCAGCTCACAGAATAGCGGGGGCCGCTACGAGCAGTACTTC	CASSQNSGGRYEQYF
few	-	TRBJ2-2	TRBV5-4	TGTGCCAGCAGCTCCGGGAGCATTACAGGGTTGGTCACCGGGGAGCTGTTTTTT	CASSSGSITGLVTGELFF
few	TRBD1	TRBJ2-5	TRBV4-2	TGTGCCAGCAGCCAATATTGGACAGGGCATCAGGAGACCCAGTACTTC	CASSQYWTGHQETQYF
-	TRBD1	TRBJ1-1	TRBV4-3	TGCGCCAGCAGCCCCGACGCCGGGACAGGGGGCACTGAAGCTTTCTTT	CASSPDAGTGGTEAFF
few	TRBD1	TRBJ2-1	TRBV5-4	TGTGCCAGCAGCATCGACAGGGGTTCCTACAATGAGCAGTTCTTC	CASSIDRGSYNEQFF
few	TRBD1	TRBJ2-7	TRBV5-6	TGTGCCAGCAGCTCTGTTGCGTGGCAGGGGGCCGACGAGCAGTACTTC	CASSSVAWQGADEQYF
few	TRBD2	TRBJ2-5	TRBV7-2	TGTGCCAGCAGCTTAAGACTAGCGGGGGAAGAGACCCAGTACTTC	CASSLRLAGEETQYF
-	TRBD1	TRBJ2-5	TRBV18	TGTGCCAGCTCAAAAGACAGGGCCGAGACCCAGTACTTC	CASSKDRAETQYF
few	-	TRBJ2-2	TRBV7-2	TGTGCCAGCAGCTTACAGACGGCCACCGGGGAGCTGTTTTTT	CASSLQTATGELFF
-	-	TRBJ1-3	TRBV29-1	TGCAGCGTACAGGACGAGAGCTCTGGAAACACCATATATTTT	CSVQDESSGNTIYF
few	TRBD2	TRBJ2-7	TRBV5-4	TGTGCCAGCAGCCCGGCTAGCGGGGGATACGAGCAGTACTTC	CASSPASGGYEQYF
few	-	TRBJ2-5	TRBV19	TGTGCCAGTAGTATGGAAGAGACCCAGTACTTC	CASSMEETQYF
few	TRBD1	TRBJ2-7	TRBV4-3	TGCGCCAGCAGCCTGCGGGGGACAGGGGACGAGCAGTACTTC	CASSLRGTGDEQYF
few	-	TRBJ2-3	TRBV7-2	TGTGCCAGCGCCAGCTCGATAAGCACAGATACGCAGTATTTT	CASASSISTDTQYF
-	-	TRBJ2-7	TRBV28	TGTGCCAGCAGTTTGGAGGGTTCCTACGAGCAGTACTTC	CASSLEGSYEQYF
few	TRBD2	TRBJ2-5	TRBV2	TGTGCCAGCAGTACTTCCAGCGGGGGGGCAGAGACCCAGTACTTC	CASSTSSGGAETQYF
-	-	TRBJ2-3	TRBV30	TGTGCCTGGAATCTACTAGATCTCGGCACAGATACGCAGTATTTT	CAWNLLDLGTDTQYF